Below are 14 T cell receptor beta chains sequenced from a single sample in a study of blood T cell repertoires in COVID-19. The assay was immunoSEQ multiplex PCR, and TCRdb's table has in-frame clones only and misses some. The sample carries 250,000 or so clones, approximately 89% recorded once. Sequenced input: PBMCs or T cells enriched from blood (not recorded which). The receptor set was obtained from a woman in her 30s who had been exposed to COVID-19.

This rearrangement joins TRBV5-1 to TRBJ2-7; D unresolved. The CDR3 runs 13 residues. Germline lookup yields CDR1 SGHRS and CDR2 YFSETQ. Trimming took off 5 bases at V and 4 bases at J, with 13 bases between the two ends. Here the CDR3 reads CASSHSPSYEQYF. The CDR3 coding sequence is TGCGCCAGCAGTCACAGTCCTTCTTACGAGCAGTACTTC.

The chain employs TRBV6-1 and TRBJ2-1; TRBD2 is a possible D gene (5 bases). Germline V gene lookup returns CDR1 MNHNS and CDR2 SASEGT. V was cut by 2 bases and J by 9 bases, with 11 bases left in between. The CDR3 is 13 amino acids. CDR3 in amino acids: CASSEQAVGEQFF. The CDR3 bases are TGTGCCAGCAGTGAACAAGCGGTTGGTGAGCAGTTCTTC.

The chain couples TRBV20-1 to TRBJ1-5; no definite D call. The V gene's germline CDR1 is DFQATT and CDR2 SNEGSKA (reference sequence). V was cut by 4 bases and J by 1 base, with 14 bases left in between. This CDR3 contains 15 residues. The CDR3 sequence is CSANEAGVSNQPQHF. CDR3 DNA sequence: TGCAGTGCTAATGAAGCGGGTGTGAGCAATCAGCCCCAGCATTTT.

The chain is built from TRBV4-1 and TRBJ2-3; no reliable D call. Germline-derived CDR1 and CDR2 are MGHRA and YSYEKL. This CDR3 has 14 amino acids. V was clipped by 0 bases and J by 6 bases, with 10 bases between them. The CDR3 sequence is CASSQDRAWDTQYF. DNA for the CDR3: TGCGCCAGCAGCCAAGATAGAGCGTGGGATACGCAGTATTTT.

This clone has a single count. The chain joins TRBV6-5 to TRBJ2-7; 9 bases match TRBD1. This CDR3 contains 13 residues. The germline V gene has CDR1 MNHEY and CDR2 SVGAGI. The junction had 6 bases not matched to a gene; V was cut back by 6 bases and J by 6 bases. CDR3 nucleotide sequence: TGTGCCAGCAGCCGGGACAGGGAAGGCGAGCAGTACTTC. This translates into CASSRDREGEQYF.

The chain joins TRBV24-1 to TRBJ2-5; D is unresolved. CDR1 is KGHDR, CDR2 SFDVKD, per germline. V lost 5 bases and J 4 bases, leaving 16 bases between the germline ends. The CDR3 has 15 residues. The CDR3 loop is CATSASTLSGETQYF. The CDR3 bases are TGTGCCACCAGTGCGAGCACGCTCTCGGGAGAGACCCAGTACTTC.

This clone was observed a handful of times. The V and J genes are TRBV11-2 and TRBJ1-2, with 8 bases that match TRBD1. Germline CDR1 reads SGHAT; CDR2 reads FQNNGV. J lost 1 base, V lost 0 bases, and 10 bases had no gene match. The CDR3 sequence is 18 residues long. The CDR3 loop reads CASSLDPPGQGGNYGYTF. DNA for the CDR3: TGTGCCAGCAGCTTAGATCCCCCCGGACAGGGAGGTAACTATGGCTACACCTTC.

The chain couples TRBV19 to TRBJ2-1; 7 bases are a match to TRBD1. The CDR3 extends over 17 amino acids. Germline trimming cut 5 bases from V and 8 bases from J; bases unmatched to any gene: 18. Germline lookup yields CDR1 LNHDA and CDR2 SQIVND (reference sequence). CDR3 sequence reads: CASSASNRGLVQDEQFF. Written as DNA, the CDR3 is TGTGCCAGTAGTGCTTCAAACAGGGGATTGGTACAGGATGAGCAGTTCTTC.

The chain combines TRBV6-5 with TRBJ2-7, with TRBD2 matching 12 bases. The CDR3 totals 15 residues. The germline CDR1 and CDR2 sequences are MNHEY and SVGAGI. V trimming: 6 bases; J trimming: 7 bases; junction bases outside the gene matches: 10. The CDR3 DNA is TGTGCCAGCAGGACGACTAGCGGGAGTTTCAGGGAGCAGTACTTC. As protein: CASRTTSGSFREQYF.

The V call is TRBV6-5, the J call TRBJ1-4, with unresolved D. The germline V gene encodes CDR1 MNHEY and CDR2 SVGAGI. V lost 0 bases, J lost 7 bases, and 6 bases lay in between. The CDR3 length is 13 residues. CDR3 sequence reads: CASSYSLVEKLFF. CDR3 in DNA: TGTGCCAGCAGTTACTCCCTCGTTGAAAAACTGTTTTTT.

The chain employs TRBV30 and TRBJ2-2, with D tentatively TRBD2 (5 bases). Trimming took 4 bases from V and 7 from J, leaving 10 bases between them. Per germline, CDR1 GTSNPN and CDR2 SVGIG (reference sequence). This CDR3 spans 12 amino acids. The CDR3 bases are TGTGCCTGGAACGGAGGTGACGGGGAGCTGTTTTTT. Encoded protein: CAWNGGDGELFF.

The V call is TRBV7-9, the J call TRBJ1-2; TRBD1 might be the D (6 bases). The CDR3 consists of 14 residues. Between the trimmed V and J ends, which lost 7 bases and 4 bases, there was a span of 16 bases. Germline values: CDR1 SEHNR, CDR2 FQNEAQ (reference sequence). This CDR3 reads CASTLGQTGYGYTF. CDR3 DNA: TGTGCCAGCACCCTTGGACAGACCGGCTATGGCTACACCTTC.

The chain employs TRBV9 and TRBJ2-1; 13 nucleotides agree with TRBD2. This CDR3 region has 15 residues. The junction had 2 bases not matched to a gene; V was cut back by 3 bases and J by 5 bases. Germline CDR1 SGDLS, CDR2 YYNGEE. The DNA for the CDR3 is TGTGCCAGCAGCGCTGGGACTAGCGGGAACAATGAGCAGTTCTTC. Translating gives CASSAGTSGNNEQFF.

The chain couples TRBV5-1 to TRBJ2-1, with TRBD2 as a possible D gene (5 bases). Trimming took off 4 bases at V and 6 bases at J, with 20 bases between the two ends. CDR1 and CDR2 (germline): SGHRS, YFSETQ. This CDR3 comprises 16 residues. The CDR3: CASSLNPGAASNEQFF. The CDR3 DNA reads TGCGCCAGCAGCCTCAACCCCGGAGCGGCATCCAATGAGCAGTTCTTC.